This entry is about one TCR beta chain. What it binds is unknown. The sample comes from a study of human T cells and chemical hapten exposure. Looking at the study overall: Recorded diagnoses among the mostly female patients were alopecia areata, totalis or universalis.

One entry per CDR3 protein, called by TCRdb with MiXCR from the RACE reads. The data contain about 50,000 distinct CDR3 sequences, less than 10% of them singletons. V lost 5 bases and J lost 9; bases outside the gene matches: 11. CDR1 SGHRS and CDR2 YFSETQ come from the germline V gene. The CDR3 spans 15 residues. Study conclusions and caveats: Correlating positively with patch test score were the PT1 expanded TCR counts. DPC sensitization produced no change in TCRs with frequency above 1 in 1000.

Noted time point: patch test 2, 6 weeks after DPC sensitization. This sample's treatment: therapeutic diphenylcyclopropenone sensitization with weekly scalp DPC. The donor pool consisted of alopecia patients aged 18 to 70 years, considered suitable for DPC. This specimen was whole blood, taken in connection with sensitization to the hapten diphenylcyclopropenone (DPC). This TCR derives from a woman aged 50 to 60 with alopecia areata. Some clones in this sample may be carry-over from other donors' samples. V usage is TRBV5-1 and J usage is TRBJ2-1; TRBD2 agrees at 10 bases. CDR3 amino acids: CASRPGLAWSIEQFF. The CDR3 nucleotides are TGCGCCAGCAGACCGGGACTAGCGTGGAGCATTGAGCAGTTCTTC.